This T cell receptor beta chain is drawn from a study of T cells in Graves' hyperthyroidism and ophthalmopathy. In making diagnoses, clinical symptoms, serum thyroxine and TRAb, thyroid ultrasound and orbital computed tomography were all used. General observations from the study: Researchers report that a 13 V-J model separated ophthalmopathy from stable hyperthyroidism.

Trimming shortened V by 5 bases and J by 4 bases, and 12 bases separated the two germline ends. Germline CDR1 MGHRA, CDR2 YSYEKL. The CDR3 runs to 14 residues. The table lists this clonotype with a count of one. Its target is not known. A much larger clone sits a single nucleotide away, making a read error possible. RNA transcripts were the template for amplifying TCR beta CDR3 regions. When the TCR CDR3 underwent first-round RT-PCR, the HTBI primer set was used. TCRdb called the multiplex PCR reads again in MiXCR, with one record for every CDR3 protein. The sample includes 300,000 to 450,000 distinct CDR3 sequences, about a sixth of them seen just once.

This receptor was taken from a young woman with Graves' hyperthyroidism that later progressed to Graves' ophthalmopathy. V gene TRBV4-1 combines with J gene TRBJ2-1; TRBD1 or TRBD2 may be the D gene (7 bases each). The sequenced sample consisted of blood. CDR3 region: CASSEAGQYNEQFF. The CDR3 DNA reads as TGCGCCAGCAGCGAAGCGGGACAGTACAATGAGCAGTTCTTC.